The text below deals with one T cell receptor beta chain. Ten or more counts support this clonotype. This receptor's antigen is unknown. No much larger clone is present one base from it, and per-base qualities are unavailable. The data stem from a study of T cells in Graves' hyperthyroidism and ophthalmopathy (dated by TCRdb to about 2019). Regarding the research as a whole: Peripheral blood samples were taken at initial diagnosis, before any treatment was given. TCR V-J signatures able to tell the groups apart were searched for in a discovery cohort of 100 patients, of whom 43 had Graves' ophthalmopathy and around 56 had stable Graves' hyperthyroidism. An independent validation cohort of fewer than 20 hyperthyroidism patients and approximately 17 patients who later progressed to ophthalmopathy tested prospective prediction of ophthalmopathy. The roughly 91 discovery patients were randomly split 7:3 into training and test sets. The study also compared thyroid tissue and blood T-cell repertoires from about six Graves' hyperthyroidism patients. Once sampling was done, hyperthyroidism patients were given methimazole at a starting dose of 30 mg daily, whereas ophthalmopathy patients were given high-dose intravenous methylprednisolone. The paper describes TCR Vbeta CDR3 sequencing of more than 120 peripheral blood samples, made up of under 50 ophthalmopathy patients, approximately 73 hyperthyroidism patients and about 17 progressor patients. Broad study findings and their caveats: During validation, the model predicted progression to ophthalmopathy a median of approximately 6 months ahead of onset, with almost 71% sensitivity and around 72% specificity. Most expanded thyroid clonotypes (frequency above 0.001) were also detected in blood, a finding suggesting that blood repertoires may reflect thyroid immune responses. No statistical method was used to set the sample size in advance, and investigators knew the group allocation. A model built on a 13 V-J signature distinguished ophthalmopathy from stable hyperthyroidism, reaching 85% to 90% sensitivity and 81.08% specificity in cross-validation and 80%/75% in testing.

In the ophthalmopathy patients, disease was moderately to severely active, with a Clinical Activity Score of 3 or more, a NOSPECS grade of 4 or more, and a duration of less than 3 months. The study excluded patients with uncontrolled infections, other autoimmune diseases, pregnancy or lactation. Diagnoses were established on the basis of clinical symptoms, serum thyroxine and TRAb, thyroid ultrasound, and orbital computed tomography. PBMCs were isolated from about 9 ml of fresh peripheral blood by Ficoll-Paque density gradient centrifugation. Total RNA was extracted using Trizol reagent, and RNA quality was assessed on an Agilent 2100 Bioanalyzer. The TCR beta CDR3 regions were amplified from RNA transcripts. A first-round RT-PCR of the TCR CDR3 used the HTBI primer set with the Qiagen OneStep RT-PCR kit. Libraries were constructed in a second round of multiplex PCR, after which size selection and purification were performed. Sequencing of the libraries was done on an Illumina HiSeq2000 using paired-end 100 bp reads. The original methods were these. Raw data were processed with SOAPnuke, discarding reads with adapters, uncalled bases, mean Phred below 15, or no exact constant-primer or identifier match. COPE v1.2.5 was used to merge high-quality paired reads, and clonotypes were defined as unique nucleotide sequences. MiTCR v1.1 was used to align the clonotypes against IMGT TRBV, TRBD and TRBJ reference segments. The analysis included only V-J combinations with a frequency above 0.0001, which together covered 99.2% of the repertoires. The TCS score was defined as the ratio of F50 (clonal expansion) to E x V (chaos), calculated using BLOSUM62-based TCRdist between CDR3 peptides within each V-J. Welch's t-statistics and random forest reduced roughly 530 V-J features to roughly 13, which were used in a naive Bayes classifier (R e1071). TCRdb's own reprocessing of the public reads used fastp at Q25 and MiXCR and kept productive beta chains. Each CDR3 protein gets just one entry, which takes the most common genes and DNA from the rows behind it. TCRdb's processing, not the study's, gives the V and J calls here. For this sample the table gives nearly 600,000 distinct CDR3 sequences, of which 13% to 15% were detected only once. More than 6% of the sample is held by the ten biggest clonotypes.

This receptor was obtained from a woman under 30 with Graves' ophthalmopathy. The material sequenced was blood.

The DNA reads as follows: TGTGCCAGCAGGTTACAGGGGTCCGGGTACAATGAGCAGTTCTTC. Its protein product is CASRLQGSGYNEQFF. Recombination linked TRBV7-9 to TRBJ2-1, with TRBD1 matching 7 junction bases. CDR3 length: 15 amino acids, cysteine to phenylalanine. Only the CDR3 DNA stays, 45 bases, in frame from base 1. Unmatched junction bases come to 9, with V trimmed by 6 bases and J by 4 bases. CDR1 and CDR2 (SEHNR, FQNEAQ) derive from the germline V gene (reference sequence).